The entry that follows covers one TCR beta chain sequence. Antigen: not known. This sample is part of a study of shared clonotypes between healthy human individuals. Study-wide findings and caveats: Among donors, sharing of clonotypes was expected to be affected by sequencing depth.

As originally analysed: Junction-only immunoSEQ sequences carried no quality scores, so filtering differed. The data were produced by immunoSEQ multiplex PCR, yet TCRdb's version contains in-frame clones alone and is incomplete. That table gives V, J and clone size, and the DNA gave D and trimming. Among some 790,000 clones listed, roughly two thirds were seen once. Adult donors, all healthy and HIV-negative, had no recent acute infections or vaccinations. There are 13 residues in the CDR3. The germline V gene has CDR1 LNHDA and CDR2 SQIVND (reference sequence). Trimming shortened V by 9 bases and J by 4 bases, and 15 bases separated the two germline ends.

The specimen was memory CD4+ T cells sorted from blood. The sample's subset: CD45RA-negative fraction. The TCR was taken from a woman aged 25 to 39 in good health. V usage is TRBV19 and J usage is TRBJ1-2; no firm D call. The CDR3 loop is CASRLFSGYGYTF. The CDR3 bases are TGTGCCAGCAGGCTTTTTTCGGGCTATGGCTACACCTTC.